Described below is a single T cell receptor (beta chain) sequence and its context. Its antigen remains unknown. The study drew the donors from its roughly 120-subject validation cohort, separate from the roughly 670-subject first cohort. Produced via immunoSEQ multiplex PCR; TCRdb's table is partial and in-frame only. This repertoire shows about 120,000 clones, more than 70% found once; its top ten account for 1.5% to 2%. These data come from a study of cytomegalovirus exposure and HLA in healthy donors. Findings and caveats of the study: According to reports, the classifier identified cytomegalovirus status with high specificity and sensitivity.

Material: PBMCs. This receptor was obtained from a woman aged 18-29 years in good health and CMV-seronegative.

CDR3 residues: CASSELAGAAGEQFF. CDR3 nucleotides: TGTGCCAGCAGTGAGCTAGCGGGGGCGGCAGGTGAGCAGTTCTTC. The chain has TRBV25-1 and TRBJ2-1; 10 nucleotides agree with TRBD2. Losses at the gene ends were 3 bases for V and 9 bases for J; bases not matched to a gene: 8. Germline CDR1 reads MGHDK; CDR2 reads SYGVNS. CDR3 length: 15 amino acids.